The 2 T cell receptor beta chains below were found in one sample sequenced in a study of T cells in Graves' hyperthyroidism and ophthalmopathy. Amplification targeted TCR beta CDR3 regions from RNA transcripts. The TCR CDR3 first-round RT-PCR relied on the HTBI primer set. TCRdb redid the calling of the multiplex PCR reads with MiXCR, one entry per CDR3 protein. The sample shows some 620,000 distinct CDR3 sequences, roughly 16% of them seen only once. Sequencing was done on a sample of blood. These receptors originate from a woman in her 30s with Graves' hyperthyroidism.

This clonotype has just a few counts. This sequence joins TRBV18 and TRBJ2-7; a weak D match, TRBD2 (5 bases). The V gene's germline CDR1 is KGHSH and CDR2 LQKENI. CDR3 length: 15 residues. The ends were cut back, 2 bases at V and 3 bases at J, with 14 bases in the middle. CDR3 DNA: TGTGCCAGCTCACCAGGAGGTAGAGGGAACTACGAGCAGTACTTC. This translates into CASSPGGRGNYEQYF.

There are many counts of this clonotype. The J gene is TRBJ2-5, the V gene TRBV10-3; unclear D gene. CDR3 length equals 12 residues. V lost 6 bases, J lost 5 bases, and 10 bases lay in between. Germline V gene lookup returns CDR1 ENHRY and CDR2 SYGVKD. The CDR3 sequence: CAISGLEETQYF. The CDR3 DNA is TGTGCCATCAGCGGCTTGGAGGAGACCCAGTACTTC.